This entry lists 14 T cell receptor beta chains sequenced from one sample in a study of molecular identifiers for immune sequencing clone quantification. A single record per CDR3 protein comes from TCRdb applying MiXCR to the PCR reads. The table lists some 320,000 distinct CDR3 sequences, about a fifth of them singletons. The sample comprised naive CD8+ T cells from blood, with Jurkat cell RNA spiked in. The subset was: FACS-sorted CD8+CD4-CCR7+CD45RA+ naive T cells. The receptors here all came from a human donor in good health. Some libraries in this study had Jurkat cell RNA spiked in.

This chain joins TRBV2 and TRBJ1-2, with 11 positions matching TRBD1. The germline CDR1 and CDR2 sequences are SNHLY and FYNNEI. J was trimmed by 4 bases and V by 5 bases; bases with no gene match: 9. The CDR3 loop spans 16 amino acids. CDR3 residues: CASSPGQGARGYGYTF. DNA of the CDR3: TGTGCCAGCAGTCCCGGACAGGGGGCAAGGGGCTATGGCTACACCTTC.

Worth noting for this clonotype: Relative to the germline gene, one junction end is altered; a read error may explain this. The chain carries TRBV7-2 and TRBJ2-7; possible D gene TRBD2, 5 bases. The CDR3 is 13 amino acids. The germline CDR1 and CDR2 sequences are SGHTA and FQGNSA. The CDR3 protein is CASSSMVGIEQYF. The CDR3 DNA follows: TGCGCCAGCAGCTCAATGGTCGGGATTGAGCAGTACTTC.

This clonotype has ten or more counts. The V and J genes are TRBV7-9 and TRBJ2-3; the D is unclear. The CDR3 loop spans 11 amino acids. The germline V and J ends were trimmed by 8 bases and 6 bases, with 9 bases remaining between them. Germline loops: CDR1 SEHNR, CDR2 FQNEAQ (reference sequence). The CDR3 reads CASGTPDTQYF. CDR3 bases: TGTGCCAGCGGAACACCGGATACGCAGTATTTT.

On this clonotype itself: A single base separates this from a much larger clone, so it may be a read error. The rearrangement uses TRBV7-2 and TRBJ2-1, with a tentative D call TRBD2 (6 bases). Germline CDR1 SGHTA, CDR2 FQGNSA. The CDR3 length is 13 residues. The DNA of the CDR3 is TGTGCCAGCGGCTTAGGAGGGGATTTTGAGCAGTTCTTC. Protein: CASGLGGDFEQFF. Drawing the rest from reference TRBV7-2 and TRBJ2-1, the complete variable domain is GAGVSQSPSNKVTEKGKDVELRCDPISGHTALYWYRQSLGQGLEFLIYFQGNSAPDKSGLPSDRFSAERTGGSVSTLTIQRTQQEDSAVYLCASGLGGDFEQFFGPGTRLTVL.

This clonotype has a count of ten or more. The chain recombines TRBV28 with TRBJ1-5; D is ambiguous. The V and J ends lost 5 bases and 0 bases respectively, with 8 bases between them. Germline V gene data show CDR1 as MDHEN and CDR2 as SYDVKM. The CDR3 runs to 14 residues. The CDR3 loop reads CASSILASNQPQHF. The CDR3 DNA sequence: TGTGCCAGCAGTATTTTAGCTAGCAATCAGCCCCAGCATTTT.

As to this clonotype: One junction end disagrees with the germline gene, perhaps due to a read error. The rearrangement links TRBV30 to TRBJ2-2; possibly TRBD1 or TRBD2 for D (5 bases each). This CDR3 is 12 amino acids long. Germline CDR1 GTSNPN, CDR2 SVGIG (reference sequence). CDR3 DNA sequence: TGTGCCTGGAGAAGGGGAACCGGGGAGCCGTTTTTT. It specifies CAWRRGTGEPFF.

This clonotype was counted only a few times. V and J are TRBV6-5 and TRBJ2-3; 8 bases map to TRBD2. Germline assignment: CDR1 MNHEY and CDR2 SVGAGI. V lost 1 base to trimming and J lost 2 bases; unmatched junction nucleotides: 5. The CDR3 has 16 residues. CDR3 in DNA: TGTGCCAGCAGTTACTGGGGCGGGGGGAACACAGATACGCAGTATTTT. It yields the protein CASSYWGGGNTDTQYF.

This clonotype was recorded many times. The chain links TRBV19 to TRBJ2-3; the D is unclear. In germline, CDR1 is LNHDA, CDR2 SQIVND (reference sequence). This CDR3 has 14 residues. The V gene lost 7 bases and the J gene lost 4 bases, with 15 bases spanning the gap. The CDR3 nucleotides are TGTGCCAGTACCGATGGTTCTCCATCAGATACGCAGTATTTT. This translates into CASTDGSPSDTQYF.

The chain employs TRBV11-2 and TRBJ2-5; D is unresolved. V shed 5 bases and J shed 0 bases, with 10 bases lying between them. Germline V gene data show CDR1 as SGHAT and CDR2 as FQNNGV. There are 14 residues in the CDR3. The CDR3 bases are TGTGCCAGCAGCGGGAAAACAAACCAAGAGACCCAGTACTTC. It encodes CASSGKTNQETQYF.

Many counts were recorded for this clonotype. The V gene is TRBV2, the J gene TRBJ2-7, with TRBD2 identical over 8 bases. The V gene end was trimmed by 3 bases and the J gene end by 9 bases; junction bases not matched to a gene: 4. The CDR3 runs 12 residues. Germline V gene data show CDR1 as SNHLY and CDR2 as FYNNEI. The CDR3 DNA reads TGTGCCAGCAGTGATTTTAGCGGGGTGCAGTACTTC. It yields the protein CASSDFSGVQYF.

This clonotype was seen only a few times. The J gene is TRBJ1-1, the V gene TRBV30; D gene ambiguous. The CDR3 consists of 10 residues. The germline V gene encodes CDR1 GTSNPN and CDR2 SVGIG (reference sequence). With 8 bases removed from V and 4 bases from J, the gap between germline ends came to 8 bases. The DNA for the CDR3 is TGTGCCGGCATTACCACTGAAGCTTTCTTT. It encodes CAGITTEAFF.

This clonotype was seen repeatedly, ten times or more. This chain connects TRBV7-2 to TRBJ2-3; D might be TRBD1 (6 bases). Germline CDR1 is SGHTA and CDR2 is FQGNSA. The CDR3 totals 14 residues. The germline V and J ends were trimmed by 4 bases and 4 bases, with 12 bases remaining between them. In DNA form, the CDR3 reads TGTGCCAGCAGCTCCCCAGGGGAATCAGATACGCAGTATTTT. Translating gives CASSSPGESDTQYF.

Ten or more counts support this clonotype. The rearrangement joins TRBV6-2 or TRBV6-3 to TRBJ2-3, with 10 bases identical to TRBD1. The V and J ends lost 2 bases and 1 base, in that order; junction bases with no gene match: 9. Germline V gives CDR1 MNHEY, CDR2 SVGEGT. The CDR3 totals 18 residues. As DNA, the CDR3 is TGTGCCAGCAGTTACCCCACCCGGGACAGGGGTCGCACAGATACGCAGTATTTT. Translating it yields CASSYPTRDRGRTDTQYF.

This clonotype has a single count. A read error is likely, as this CDR3 ends without the conserved phenylalanine or tryptophan. The V call is TRBV7-6, the J call TRBJ2-7, with 8 bases identical to TRBD2. Germline-derived CDR1 and CDR2 are SGHVS and FNYEAQ. Trimming cost V 5 bases and J 2 bases; bases outside gene matches: 5. The CDR3 sequence is 14 residues long. DNA for the CDR3: TGTGCCAGCAGCCACAGCGGGGGTGCCTACGAGCAGTACCTC. Translating it yields CASSHSGGAYEQYL.